The text below deals with one T cell receptor beta chain. Antigen: not known. The record originates from a study of identical twins. In TCRdb, the 5' RACE reads were re-called with MiXCR into one record per CDR3 protein. Here the sample spans 540,000 or so distinct CDR3 sequences, about 20% being singletons. Looked up from germline, CDR1 is SEHNR and CDR2 is FQNEAQ (reference sequence). The CDR3 spans 14 residues. V was clipped by 1 base and J by 5 bases; unmatched bases: 3. Study-wide findings and caveats: Cord blood beta clonotypes that were abundant carried fewer insertions, and memory repertoires showed no such trend. It was possible that invariant MAIT and iNKT cells partly confounded the zero-insertion analyses.

The same sample was also used in a study of yellow fever vaccine responses in identical twins.

Sequencing used CD4+ T cells sorted from blood. The origin of this receptor is a woman under 30 in good health. J is TRBJ2-7 and V is TRBV7-9; 9 nucleotides align to TRBD1. In nucleotides, the CDR3 is TGTGCCAGCAGCTTAGGGGACAGGGCCCACGAGCAGTACTTC. Translating it yields CASSLGDRAHEQYF.